This T cell receptor beta chain was found in a study of PD-1 blockade in classical Hodgkin lymphoma. Concerning this clone itself: Its matching antigen is unknown.

As to time point: cycle 4 day 1 (C4D1), after 6 weeks of nivolumab. Relapse after autologous stem cell transplantation occurred in every patient, and brentuximab vedotin exposure varied. The study, taken as a whole, reports: CD4+ TCR diversity, unlike CD8+, climbed significantly by C4D1.

The assay was immunoSEQ multiplex PCR, and TCRdb's table has in-frame clones only and misses some. The sample carries roughly 20,000 clones, 60% to 85% recorded once. From germline, CDR1 is KGHSH and CDR2 LQKENI. The CDR3 runs to 14 residues. With 2 bases removed from V and 2 bases from J, the gap between germline ends came to 10 bases. The rearrangement joins TRBV18 to TRBJ2-7; maybe TRBD1 (5 bases). The material sequenced was peripheral blood mononuclear cells (PBMCs), taken before the fourth cycle of nivolumab. This TCR was recovered from a human donor with classical Hodgkin lymphoma. The CDR3 sequence is CASSPSTRAYEQYF. The CDR3 region has the DNA TGTGCCAGCTCACCATCGACCAGGGCCTACGAGCAGTACTTC.